The 8 T cell receptor beta chains presented below share a single source sample, sequenced in a study of blood T cells in healthy people across ages. PCR was performed a second time for 7 to 11 cycles using a sample-barcoded 5' primer and a J-beta primer mix. TCRdb called the 5' RACE reads again in MiXCR, with one record for every CDR3 protein. Counted here are hundreds of thousands of distinct CDR3 sequences, roughly 53% occurring once; the ten biggest clones make up 40% to 50%. The specimen sequenced was blood. The receptors here all came from a man at least 80 years old in good health.

The sample holds a few counts of this clonotype. This chain uses TRBV5-1 with TRBJ1-1; 7 bases match TRBD1. V was pared by 7 bases and J by 6 bases, with 6 bases of the junction left unmatched. CDR3 length: 12 residues. CDR1 is SGHRS, CDR2 YFSETQ, per germline. In nucleotides, the CDR3 is TGCGCCAGCCGGGACAGAAGTCCTGAAGCTTTCTTT. This sequence encodes CASRDRSPEAFF.

The gene calls are TRBV27 and TRBJ2-7, with TRBD1 matching 8 bases. V trimming: 5 bases; J trimming: 1 base; junction bases outside the gene matches: 7. Germline-derived CDR1 and CDR2 are MNHEY and SMNVEV (reference sequence). This CDR3 contains 15 residues. CDR3 loop: CASSPAGTGSYEQYF. As DNA, the CDR3 is TGTGCCAGCAGTCCGGCCGGGACAGGATCCTACGAGCAGTACTTC.

The chain employs TRBV7-2 and TRBJ1-2; tentative D call: TRBD1 (6 bases). The CDR3 loop spans 17 amino acids. V shed 2 bases and J shed 5 bases, with 21 bases lying between them. Looked up from germline, CDR1 is SGHTA and CDR2 is FQGNSA. Here the CDR3 reads CASSLQEGHPGGYGYTF. The CDR3 DNA reads as TGTGCCAGCAGCTTACAGGAGGGACACCCGGGAGGATATGGCTACACCTTC.

This clonotype has only a few counts. The chain has TRBV5-6 and TRBJ1-1; a weak D match, TRBD1 (6 bases). The CDR3 has 13 amino acids. Germline lookup yields CDR1 SGHDT and CDR2 YYEEEE. V gave up 2 bases and J gave up 4 bases, with 9 bases separating them. The CDR3 protein is CASSLTGTTEAFF. CDR3 nucleotide sequence: TGTGCCAGCAGCTTAACAGGGACCACTGAAGCTTTCTTT.

V usage is TRBV15 and J usage is TRBJ2-6, with D unresolved. Trimming removed 0 bases from V and 1 base from J, with 7 bases in between. CDR1 and CDR2 (germline): LNHNV, YYDKDF (reference sequence). The CDR3 runs 16 residues. CDR3 DNA sequence: TGTGCCACCAGCAGAGATCGGTTTTCTGGGGCCAACGTCCTGACTTTC. Translating gives CATSRDRFSGANVLTF.

The V call is TRBV10-3, the J call TRBJ2-7, with D unclear. This CDR3 contains 14 residues. V dropped 2 bases and J dropped 7 bases, with 15 bases sitting between them. The germline V gene has CDR1 ENHRY and CDR2 SYGVKD. The CDR3 DNA is TGTGCCATCAGTGAGCCGAGTCTCTCCTGTGAGCAGTACTTC. It is translated as CAISEPSLSCEQYF.

V gene TRBV9 combines with J gene TRBJ1-1; D might be TRBD1 (5 bases). Trimming shortened V by 0 bases and J by 3 bases, and 9 bases separated the two germline ends. Germline V lookup: CDR1 SGDLS, CDR2 YYNGEE. There are 14 residues in the CDR3. CDR3 sequence reads: CASSVDLGDTEAFF. The CDR3 nucleotides read TGTGCCAGCAGCGTAGACTTGGGGGACACTGAAGCTTTCTTT.

The J gene is TRBJ2-7, the V gene TRBV5-1, with D possibly matching TRBD1 (6 bases). The V and J ends lost 4 bases and 2 bases respectively, with 13 bases between them. Germline V gene data show CDR1 as SGHRS and CDR2 as YFSETQ. This CDR3 contains 14 residues. CDR3 sequence: CASSAGEGAYEQYF. The CDR3 nucleotides read TGCGCCAGCAGCGCCGGAGAGGGGGCCTACGAGCAGTACTTC.